The present T cell receptor beta chain was sequenced within a study of T cell responses to AZD1222 COVID-19 vaccine. Using immunoSEQ multiplex PCR, the repertoire was profiled, and TCRdb retains in-frame clones only, with some absent. Among around 86,000 clones listed, around 90% were seen once. Germline V lookup: CDR1 LGHNA, CDR2 YSLEER. CDR3 length equals 14 residues. Trimming removed 2 bases from V and 0 bases from J, with 5 bases in between. This clone was found once. The sample in question was peripheral blood, obtained on day 0 of AZD1222 vaccination. The TCR was taken from an adult in good health. The chain uses TRBV4-3 and TRBJ1-5; unclear D gene. The CDR3 DNA reads TGCGCCAGCAGCCAAACCATTAGCAATCAGCCCCAGCATTTT. It yields the protein CASSQTISNQPQHF.